These 32 T cell receptor beta chains were sequenced from one sample in a study of T cells in Graves' hyperthyroidism and ophthalmopathy. RNA transcripts were the template for amplifying TCR beta CDR3 regions. Researchers ran a first-round RT-PCR on the TCR CDR3 using the HTBI primer set. Each CDR3 protein is one row after TCRdb ran MiXCR on the multiplex PCR reads. The repertoire holds nearly 250,000 distinct CDR3 sequences, with about 16% as singletons. The specimen was blood. The receptor set was obtained from a woman aged 18-35 years with Graves' ophthalmopathy.

The rearrangement links TRBV19 to TRBJ1-3; a weak D match, TRBD1 (5 bases). Trimming shortened V by 5 bases and J by 0 bases, and 17 bases separated the two germline ends. The germline gives CDR1 LNHDA, CDR2 SQIVND (reference sequence). The CDR3 loop spans 17 amino acids. The CDR3 DNA follows: TGTGCCAGTAGTCTCCGGGACGGAAGCTTCTCTGGAAACACCATATATTTT. This sequence encodes CASSLRDGSFSGNTIYF.

This clonotype showed up many times. The chain is built from TRBV19 and TRBJ2-5; maybe TRBD2 (6 bases). CDR3 length equals 14 residues. Germline V gene data show CDR1 as LNHDA and CDR2 as SQIVND (reference sequence). V lost 0 bases, J lost 5 bases, and 10 bases lay in between. The CDR3 protein is CASSIERGPETQYF. CDR3 DNA: TGTGCCAGTAGTATAGAGCGGGGACCGGAGACCCAGTACTTC.

The V and J genes are TRBV7-9 and TRBJ2-1; TRBD2 agrees at 14 bases. Per the germline V gene, CDR1 is SEHNR and CDR2 is FQNEAQ (reference sequence). V was pared by 0 bases and J by 5 bases, with 3 bases of the junction left unmatched. The CDR3 spans 17 residues. CDR3 sequence: CASSLAGTSGGHNEQFF. CDR3 DNA: TGTGCCAGCAGCTTAGCAGGGACTAGCGGGGGCCACAATGAGCAGTTCTTC.

This clonotype was seen a few times. J is TRBJ2-1 and V is TRBV7-9, with TRBD1 as a possible D gene (5 bases). Germline CDR1 reads SEHNR; CDR2 reads FQNEAQ (reference sequence). This CDR3 is built from 14 residues. The V and J ends lost 9 bases and 8 bases respectively, with 20 bases between them. The CDR3 DNA sequence: TGTGCCAGTAAGGACACTCCGGTAGGGGATGAGCAGTTCTTC. Translation gives CASKDTPVGDEQFF.

Ten or more counts support this clonotype. The rearrangement joins TRBV12-3 or TRBV12-4 to TRBJ2-5; 8 positions match TRBD2. With 3 bases clipped from V and 5 bases from J, the junction kept 17 bases outside the gene matches. The CDR3 contains 18 residues. CDR3 sequence reads: CASSFQTSAWGRTETQYF. The DNA for the CDR3 is TGTGCCAGCAGTTTCCAGACTAGCGCATGGGGGAGAACGGAGACCCAGTACTTC.

This clonotype appeared a few times. The CDR3 DNA is TGTGCCAGCAGCACAGGGGGCTACAATGAGCAGTTCTTC. Translated, it gives CASSTGGYNEQFF. The J gene is TRBJ2-1, the V gene TRBV28; TRBD1 matches 8 bases. Germline assignment: CDR1 MDHEN and CDR2 SYDVKM. The CDR3 contains 13 residues. The V and J ends lost 6 bases and 3 bases, in that order; junction bases with no gene match: 1.

In its sample, this clonotype was seen many times. The chain joins TRBV30 to TRBJ2-4, with 7 nucleotides matching TRBD1. CDR3 length: 14 residues. Germline V lookup: CDR1 GTSNPN, CDR2 SVGIG (reference sequence). The trim removed 5 bases at V and 3 bases at J, leaving 7 bases unmatched. In DNA, the CDR3 is TGTGCCTGGCTCGGACAGGTTGGCAAAAACATTCAGTACTTC. Protein: CAWLGQVGKNIQYF. Drawing the rest from reference TRBV30 and TRBJ2-4, the complete variable domain is SQTIHQWPATLVQPVGSPLSLECTVEGTSNPNLYWYRQAAGRGLQLLFYSVGIGQISSEVPQNLSASRPQDRQFILSSKKLLLSDSGFYLCAWLGQVGKNIQYFGAGTRLSVL.

This clonotype has at least ten counts. The genes are TRBV7-8 and TRBJ2-3; D not resolved. Germline CDR1 and CDR2: SGHVS and FQNEAQ. Trimming left V 7 bases short and J 1 base short, with 9 bases between. This CDR3 has 13 amino acids. CDR3 loop: CASKERGTDTQYF. CDR3 bases: TGTGCCAGCAAGGAGCGAGGCACAGATACGCAGTATTTT.

The sample holds many counts of this clonotype. This chain links TRBV6-5 with TRBJ2-3, with 9 bases matching TRBD2. The V gene end was trimmed by 6 bases and the J gene end by 0 bases; junction bases not matched to a gene: 10. The germline CDR1 and CDR2 sequences are MNHEY and SVGAGI. The CDR3 runs 17 residues. As DNA, the CDR3 is TGTGCCAGCAGCTCTCGAGCGGGGGGAGTCAGCACAGATACGCAGTATTTT. Protein sequence: CASSSRAGGVSTDTQYF.

The table lists this clonotype with many counts. This chain joins TRBV30 and TRBJ1-2; D gene unclear. The germline gives CDR1 GTSNPN, CDR2 SVGIG (reference sequence). V was trimmed by 4 bases and J by 4 bases, leaving 10 bases between them. The CDR3 extends over 12 amino acids. CDR3 DNA: TGTGCCTGGAATGAGTGGCCCTATGGCTACACCTTC. Encoded protein: CAWNEWPYGYTF. Together with reference TRBV30 and TRBJ1-2, the CDR3 gives the full variable domain: SQTIHQWPATLVQPVGSPLSLECTVEGTSNPNLYWYRQAAGRGLQLLFYSVGIGQISSEVPQNLSASRPQDRQFILSSKKLLLSDSGFYLCAWNEWPYGYTFGSGTRLTVV.

A few counts support this clonotype. At one end, the junction sequence differs from germline, possibly due to a read error. The chain couples TRBV10-1 to TRBJ2-7; D not certain. The CDR3 spans 14 residues. Germline CDR1 WNHNN, CDR2 SYGVQD (reference sequence). The DNA for the CDR3 is TGCGCCAGCAGTGAGTCTGGTTCATCCTGCGAGCAGTACTTC. Translation gives CASSESGSSCEQYF.

This clonotype was seen ten or more times. The V and J genes are TRBV20-1 and TRBJ2-3, with 8 positions matching TRBD2. V shed 3 bases, J shed 7 bases, and the junction held 9 bases outside the gene matches. From germline, CDR1 is DFQATT and CDR2 SNEGSKA (reference sequence). The CDR3 totals 14 residues. The CDR3 spells CSARRAGESYTQYF. CDR3 DNA sequence: TGCAGTGCTAGGAGAGCGGGAGAGAGCTATACGCAGTATTTT.

This clonotype was seen only a few times. V and J are TRBV9 and TRBJ1-1; the D is unclear. The CDR3 has 15 residues. The germline V gene has CDR1 SGDLS and CDR2 YYNGEE. The ends were cut back, 2 bases at V and 4 bases at J, with 15 bases in the middle. CDR3 amino acids: CASSVGGEGTTEAFF. CDR3 bases: TGTGCCAGCAGCGTGGGCGGGGAGGGAACCACTGAAGCTTTCTTT.

This clonotype was observed a few times. An end of the junction does not agree with germline; a read error may underlie this. The chain carries TRBV6-1 and TRBJ1-3; 8 bases are a match to TRBD1. CDR3 length: 14 amino acids. Germline loops: CDR1 MNHNS, CDR2 SASEGT. The CDR3 loop is CASSEGQGGNTIYF. The CDR3 DNA sequence: TGTGCCAGTAGTGAAGGACAGGGAGGAAACACCATATATTTT.

The J gene is TRBJ2-7, the V gene TRBV2, with TRBD2 identical over 13 bases. The CDR3 contains 17 residues. V shed 6 bases and J 3 bases; nucleotides not matched to a gene: 11. CDR1 is SNHLY, CDR2 FYNNEI, per germline. CDR3 amino acids: CASRVGLAGALDYEQYF. CDR3 sequence (DNA): TGTGCCAGCAGGGTAGGACTAGCGGGGGCCTTGGACTACGAGCAGTACTTC.

This clonotype was found many times. The chain carries TRBV28 and TRBJ1-2; TRBD1 matches at 7 bases. CDR3 size: 15 residues. CDR1 MDHEN and CDR2 SYDVKM come from the germline V gene. The ends lost 2 bases at V and 6 bases at J; junction bases unmatched: 9. CDR3 bases: TGTGCCAGCAGTTTAAGGGCCGGGCAGGGGGATGGCTACACCTTC. As protein: CASSLRAGQGDGYTF.

This clonotype appeared many times. The chain joins TRBV28 to TRBJ1-4, with TRBD1 as a possible D gene (6 bases). The CDR3 length is 15 residues. V shed 6 bases and J shed 8 bases, with 19 bases lying between them. Germline CDR1 and CDR2: MDHEN and SYDVKM. This CDR3 is CASSLLQGLREKLFF. The CDR3 nucleotides read TGTGCCAGCAGCCTACTACAGGGCCTGAGGGAAAAACTGTTTTTT. Together with reference TRBV28 and TRBJ1-4, the CDR3 gives the full variable domain: DVKVTQSSRYLVKRTGEKVFLECVQDMDHENMFWYRQDPGLGLRLIYFSYDVKMKEKGDIPEGYSVSREKKERFSLILESASTNQTSMYLCASSLLQGLREKLFFGSGTQLSVL.

This clonotype was found many times. The V and J genes are TRBV29-1 and TRBJ1-6; D is possibly TRBD1 (5 bases). The CDR3 consists of 14 residues. CDR1 SQVTM and CDR2 ANQGSEA come from the germline V gene. The ends were cut back, 2 bases at V and 7 bases at J, with 12 bases in the middle. Here the CDR3 DNA reads TGCAGCGTTGAACCAGACCGACAGAATTCACCCCTCCACTTT. Translating it yields CSVEPDRQNSPLHF.

This clonotype was counted many times. The J gene is TRBJ1-4, the V gene TRBV11-2, with TRBD1 identical over 7 bases. This CDR3 is built from 15 residues. V trimming: 5 bases; J trimming: 3 bases; junction bases outside the gene matches: 6. Germline V lookup: CDR1 SGHAT, CDR2 FQNNGV. The CDR3 sequence: CASSEDRLPNEKLFF. Here the CDR3 DNA reads TGTGCCAGCAGCGAGGACAGGCTTCCTAATGAAAAACTGTTTTTT.

This clonotype was detected many times. This chain joins TRBV2 and TRBJ1-3, with D hard to call. Trimming took 5 bases from V and 4 from J, leaving 12 bases between them. CDR3 length: 14 residues. CDR1 and CDR2 (germline): SNHLY, FYNNEI. The DNA of the CDR3 is TGTGCCAGCAGTCTAGAGGCGGCAGGAAACACCATATATTTT. It specifies CASSLEAAGNTIYF.

Ten or more counts support this clonotype. The CDR3 coding sequence is TGTGCCAGCAGCTTAGGAATAGGGCAGGGAAGGACCGGGGAGCTGTTTTTT. As protein: CASSLGIGQGRTGELFF. The V gene is TRBV11-2, the J gene TRBJ2-2; possible D gene TRBD1, 5 bases. V lost 1 base and J 5 bases, leaving 17 bases between the germline ends. Per germline, CDR1 SGHAT and CDR2 FQNNGV. This CDR3 has 17 residues.

The V gene is TRBV5-4, the J gene TRBJ2-5; either TRBD1 or TRBD2 may fit D (5 bases each). The CDR3 has 15 amino acids. Trimming took 0 bases from V and 4 from J, leaving 13 bases between them. CDR1 and CDR2 (germline): SGHNT, YYREEE (reference sequence). DNA for the CDR3: TGTGCCAGCAGCTTGGAGTCGGGGACGGGAGAGACCCAGTACTTC. As protein: CASSLESGTGETQYF. The entire variable domain, with the rest obtained from reference TRBV5-4 and TRBJ2-5, is as follows: ETGVTQSPTHLIKTRGQQVTLRCSSQSGHNTVSWYQQALGQGPQFIFQYYREEENGRGNFPPRFSGLQFPNYSSELNVNALELDDSALYLCASSLESGTGETQYFGPGTRLLVL.

The rearrangement uses TRBV11-3 and TRBJ2-2, with a tentative D call TRBD2 (5 bases). V lost 3 bases and J lost 2, with 7 bases in between. The CDR3 is 14 amino acids. Germline-derived CDR1 and CDR2 are SGHNT and YENEEA. CDR3 protein: CASSLSGNTGELFF. The CDR3 nucleotides are TGTGCCAGCAGCTTGAGCGGCAACACCGGGGAGCTGTTTTTT.

The rearrangement joins TRBV28 to TRBJ2-3; 8 nucleotides match TRBD2. The V gene's germline CDR1 is MDHEN and CDR2 SYDVKM. The ends lost 4 bases at V and 4 bases at J; junction bases unmatched: 10. This CDR3 spans 16 amino acids. Here the CDR3 DNA reads TGTGCCAGCAGTTCGAGGGAGCGGGAGATCCCAGATACGCAGTATTTT. Protein sequence: CASSSREREIPDTQYF.

The table lists this clonotype with many counts. The J gene is TRBJ1-5, the V gene TRBV4-1, with D hard to call. The CDR3 extends over 12 amino acids. Trimming shortened V by 1 base and J by 4 bases, and 2 bases separated the two germline ends. The V gene's germline CDR1 is MGHRA and CDR2 YSYEKL. The CDR3, as DNA: TGCGCCAGCAGCCAAGCAAATCAGCCCCAGCATTTT. Its protein is CASSQANQPQHF.

Ten or more counts support this clonotype. The genes are TRBV19 and TRBJ1-5; D not resolved. CDR3 length: 13 amino acids. Per germline, CDR1 LNHDA and CDR2 SQIVND (reference sequence). V was clipped by 7 bases and J by 9 bases, with 16 bases between them. Here the CDR3 reads CASTAGGGSPQHF. The CDR3 nucleotides read TGTGCCAGTACTGCGGGAGGTGGTTCGCCCCAGCATTTT.

This clonotype was observed at least ten times. The chain couples TRBV6-1 to TRBJ2-7; 9 positions agree with TRBD2. Germline loops: CDR1 MNHNS, CDR2 SASEGT. V lost 5 bases and J lost 0; bases outside the gene matches: 2. The CDR3 runs 14 residues. CDR3 nucleotides: TGTGCCAGCAGTAGACTAGCGGACTCCTACGAGCAGTACTTC. Protein product: CASSRLADSYEQYF.

This clonotype turned up a few times. The chain links TRBV2 to TRBJ1-2, with D possibly TRBD1 on 6 matching bases. The CDR3 is 16 residues long. V was cut by 4 bases and J by 4 bases, with 19 bases left in between. The germline V gene has CDR1 SNHLY and CDR2 FYNNEI. The DNA of the CDR3 is TGTGCCAGCAGTGCGATACGGGACACGGGTCCCTATGGCTACACCTTC. This translates into CASSAIRDTGPYGYTF.

This clonotype was picked up many times. V is TRBV2 and J is TRBJ2-2; D gene uncertain. V shed 5 bases and J shed 7 bases, with 8 bases lying between them. Germline CDR1 SNHLY, CDR2 FYNNEI. The CDR3 runs to 12 residues. This CDR3 reads CASSPDFGELFF. The CDR3 DNA follows: TGTGCCAGCAGTCCCGATTTCGGGGAGCTGTTTTTT.

At least ten counts were recorded for this clonotype. The chain uses TRBV6-1 and TRBJ1-5; possibly TRBD1 for D (6 bases). The CDR3 contains 16 residues. In germline, CDR1 is MNHNS, CDR2 SASEGT. The V end lost 6 bases, the J end lost 0 bases, and 15 bases lay between the germline ends. CDR3 loop: CASRPTGAYSNQPQHF. CDR3 sequence (DNA): TGTGCCAGCAGGCCGACAGGCGCCTATAGCAATCAGCCCCAGCATTTT.

Remarks on this clonotype: With a much larger clone just one base away, this may be a read error. The CDR3 reads CASSYSRLASYNEQLF. The CDR3, as DNA: TGTGCCAGCAGTTACTCGAGGCTAGCGAGTTACAATGAGCAGCTCTTC. V gene TRBV6-5 combines with J gene TRBJ2-1; tentatively, D is TRBD2 (6 bases). Germline V CDR1 and CDR2: MNHEY, SVGAGI. There are 16 residues in the CDR3.

This clonotype has a count of ten or more. The chain joins TRBV12-3 or TRBV12-4 to TRBJ2-1, with 9 positions matching TRBD2. Unmatched junction bases numbered 3, after V lost 8 bases and J lost 7 bases. CDR3 size: 12 residues. Written as DNA, the CDR3 is TGTGCCAGCCTAGCGGGAATGAATGAGCAGTTCTTC. Its translation is CASLAGMNEQFF.